This TCR beta chain was captured in a study of blood T cell repertoires in COVID-19. On the study more broadly: T cells, B-cell-depleted T cells, or PBMCs supplied cDNA or gDNA.

Individuals drawn from 24 US areas were about 18 to 89 years old. Original processing methods: It was from reference gene primer amplification that nucleated cell counts were estimated. Using immunoSEQ multiplex PCR, the repertoire was profiled, and TCRdb retains in-frame clones only, with some absent. V and J calls and clone size follow that table, whereas D and trimming were derived from the DNA. The sample lists fewer than 250,000 clones; 89% were seen once. This CDR3 region has 15 residues. The germline CDR1 and CDR2 sequences are KGHSH and LQKENI. Trimming pared 4 bases from V and 1 base from J, leaving 10 bases between.

The TCR comes from a woman aged 18-29 years who had recovered from COVID-19. The sample comprised PBMCs or T cells enriched from blood (not recorded which). This chain connects TRBV18 to TRBJ2-2, with D possibly matching TRBD1 (6 bases). CDR3: CASSLMDRNTGELFF. The CDR3 coding sequence is TGTGCCAGCTCACTCATGGACAGGAACACCGGGGAGCTGTTTTTT.